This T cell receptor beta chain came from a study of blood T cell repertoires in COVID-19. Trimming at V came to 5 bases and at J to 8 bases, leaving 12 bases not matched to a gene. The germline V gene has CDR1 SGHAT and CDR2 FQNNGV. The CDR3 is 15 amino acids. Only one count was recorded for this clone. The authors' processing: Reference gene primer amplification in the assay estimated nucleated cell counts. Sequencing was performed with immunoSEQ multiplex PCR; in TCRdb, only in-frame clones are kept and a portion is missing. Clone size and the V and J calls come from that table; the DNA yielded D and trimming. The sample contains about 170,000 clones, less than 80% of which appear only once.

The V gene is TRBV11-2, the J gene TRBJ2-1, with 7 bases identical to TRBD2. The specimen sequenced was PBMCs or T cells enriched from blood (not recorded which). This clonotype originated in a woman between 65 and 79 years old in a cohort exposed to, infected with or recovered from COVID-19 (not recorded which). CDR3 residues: CASSLSGFRMDEQFF. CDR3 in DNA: TGTGCCAGCAGCCTTAGCGGGTTTAGGATGGATGAGCAGTTCTTC. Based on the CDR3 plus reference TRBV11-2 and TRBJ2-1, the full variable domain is EAGVAQSPRYKIIEKRQSVAFWCNPISGHATLYWYQQILGQGPKLLIQFQNNGVVDDSQLPKDRFSAERLKGVDSTLKIQPAKLEDSAVYLCASSLSGFRMDEQFFGPGTRLTVL.